The clone carrying this T cell receptor beta chain was seen a handful of times. This sample stems from a study of T-cell reconstitution after alpha-beta-depleted transplantation in children. The germline gives CDR1 DFQATT, CDR2 SNEGSKA (reference sequence). V trimming: 6 bases; J trimming: 9 bases; junction bases outside the gene matches: 10. This CDR3 has 12 amino acids. Unique molecular identifiers were incorporated when the TCRbeta library was constructed. TCRdb re-called the PCR reads with MiXCR, one entry per CDR3 protein. The sample consists of approximately 270,000 distinct CDR3 sequences, about 10% of them appearing once.

The V gene is TRBV20-1, the J gene TRBJ2-5, with TRBD2 matching over 7 bases. The sample in question was PBMCs from the stem cell graft donor, obtained from the stem cell graft. The TCR sequence derives from a human donor who donated a stem cell graft to a child with SCID. The CDR3 DNA follows: TGCAGTGCGGGAACTAGCGCGGAGGCCCAGTACTTC. Its translation is CSAGTSAEAQYF.